This T cell receptor (beta chain) originates from a study of blood T cell repertoires in COVID-19. Study overall: Donors in the United States, Italy and Spain gave samples during acute or convalescent COVID-19. PBMCs, B-cell-depleted T cells, or T cells provided the cDNA or gDNA that made up the material.

This clone has just a few counts. Germline assignment: CDR1 MDHEN and CDR2 SYDVKM. J gave up 6 bases and V 6 bases, and 5 bases lay outside the gene matches. The CDR3 has 13 amino acids. Under the authors' procedure: From reference gene primer amplification, estimates of nucleated cell counts were derived. Method: immunoSEQ multiplex PCR; TCRdb's copy keeps in-frame clones and lacks some. D and trimming come from the DNA, and the V and J calls and clone size come from that table. The sample holds about 47,000 clones, about 70% seen once. The sequence was obtained from a woman in her seventies with acute or convalescent COVID-19. Material for sequencing was peripheral blood. The gene calls are TRBV28 and TRBJ2-1, with 7 bases fitting TRBD2. CDR3: CASRWDYSNEQFF. CDR3 sequence (DNA): TGTGCCAGCAGGTGGGACTACTCCAATGAGCAGTTCTTC.